One and the same sample provided the 10 T cell receptor beta chains below, sequenced in a study of blood T cell repertoires in COVID-19. Sequencing was performed with immunoSEQ multiplex PCR; in TCRdb, only in-frame clones are kept and a portion is missing. This sample has approximately 190,000 clones, with 80% found just once. The sample consisted of peripheral blood. These receptors were collected from a man aged 60 to 69 with acute or convalescent COVID-19.

The chain links TRBV9 to TRBJ2-1; 10 bases agree with TRBD2. Trimming at V came to 7 bases and at J to 3 bases, leaving 22 bases not matched to a gene. CDR3 length: 20 amino acids. Germline CDR1 and CDR2: SGDLS and YYNGEE. CDR3 sequence reads: CASASFSGRSRGVNYNEQFF. For the CDR3, the DNA is TGTGCCAGCGCTTCATTTAGCGGGAGGAGCCGAGGGGTTAACTACAATGAGCAGTTCTTC. Variable domain in full (rest from reference TRBV9 and TRBJ2-1): DSGVTQTPKHLITATGQRVTLRCSPRSGDLSVYWYQQSLDQGLQFLIQYYNGEERAKGNILERFSAQQFPDLHSELNLSSLELGDSALYFCASASFSGRSRGVNYNEQFFGPGTRLTVL.

The chain links TRBV5-4 to TRBJ1-1; a possible D gene is TRBD1 (5 bases). The V gene lost 4 bases and the J gene lost 3 bases, with 10 bases spanning the gap. The CDR3 consists of 13 residues. Germline CDR1 SGHNT, CDR2 YYREEE (reference sequence). As DNA, the CDR3 is TGTGCCAGCAGCCCCGGAGGGGACACTGAAGCTTTCTTT. It specifies CASSPGGDTEAFF.

The J gene is TRBJ2-1, the V gene TRBV24-1, with TRBD1 matching over 10 bases. Unmatched junction bases numbered 7, after V lost 5 bases and J lost 1 base. The germline gives CDR1 KGHDR, CDR2 SFDVKD. The CDR3 length is 17 residues. The chain's CDR3 is CATSAEPGQGSYNEQFF. The CDR3 region has the DNA TGTGCCACCAGTGCTGAACCGGGACAGGGGTCCTACAATGAGCAGTTCTTC.

V gene TRBV11-2 combines with J gene TRBJ2-3; D perhaps matches TRBD1 (6 bases). The CDR3 is made up of 16 amino acids. Germline V gene sequence: CDR1 SGHAT, CDR2 FQNNGV. Trimming left V 5 bases short and J 0 bases short, with 15 bases between. CDR3 in DNA: TGTGCCAGCAGCACTCGGACAGTTTATAGCACAGATACGCAGTATTTT. This gives the protein CASSTRTVYSTDTQYF.

The chain is built from TRBV19 and TRBJ1-5; TRBD1 agrees at 7 bases. V dropped 6 bases and J dropped 4; count of bases not matched to a gene: 3. The CDR3 is 13 residues long. Germline V gene data show CDR1 as LNHDA and CDR2 as SQIVND (reference sequence). The CDR3 region is CASRDRENQPQHF. CDR3 DNA: TGTGCCAGTAGAGACAGGGAAAATCAGCCCCAGCATTTT.

This clone occurred a few times. The genes are TRBV15 and TRBJ1-2, with D tentatively TRBD1 (5 bases). CDR1 LNHNV and CDR2 YYDKDF come from the germline V gene (reference sequence). This CDR3 contains 15 residues. V was pared by 4 bases and J by 2 bases, with 14 bases between. The CDR3 DNA is TGTGCCACCAGCACCCTTGGGGCAGGGAACTATGGCTACACCTTC. Translation gives CATSTLGAGNYGYTF.

This clone has at least ten counts. CDR3 coding DNA: TGCGCCAGCAGCTTAACAGGGGCGCGTTTCAATGAGCAGTTCTTC. It specifies CASSLTGARFNEQFF. The V call is TRBV5-1, the J call TRBJ2-1, with 7 bases that match TRBD1. The CDR3 extends over 15 amino acids. CDR1 is SGHRS, CDR2 YFSETQ, per germline. The V segment lost 2 bases and the J segment 6 bases; nucleotides outside the gene matches: 8.

In regard to this clone: The same CDR3 is also encoded by other DNA sequences in this sample. The V call is TRBV9, the J call TRBJ1-5; 7 bases are a match to TRBD1. In germline, CDR1 is SGDLS, CDR2 YYNGEE. The CDR3 consists of 14 residues. V dropped 3 bases and J dropped 2; count of bases not matched to a gene: 2. In nucleotides, the CDR3 is TGTGCCAGCAGCGAAGGGGGCGGCAATCAGCCCCAGCATTTT. Translating gives CASSEGGGNQPQHF.

This chain connects TRBV18 to TRBJ2-5, with a tentative D call TRBD1 (6 bases). This CDR3 comprises 13 residues. The V gene lost 4 bases and the J gene lost 2 bases, with 8 bases spanning the gap. Per the germline V gene, CDR1 is KGHSH and CDR2 is LQKENI. CDR3 loop: CASSRDRQETQYF. The CDR3 bases are TGTGCCAGCTCACGCGACAGGCAAGAGACCCAGTACTTC.

The rearrangement uses TRBV7-2 and TRBJ2-2, with unresolved D. Trimming left V 4 bases short and J 7 bases short, with 7 bases between. CDR3 length: 12 residues. Germline CDR1 SGHTA, CDR2 FQGNSA. The CDR3 is CASSSFGGELFF. The CDR3 DNA is TGTGCCAGCAGCTCCTTCGGCGGGGAGCTGTTTTTT.